This T cell receptor beta chain came from a study of human T cells and chemical hapten exposure. Study results and caveats: It should be noted that donors had alopecia, so their immune response may differ from healthy people's. DPC sensitization produced no change in TCRs with frequency above 1 in 1000. More PT1 expanded TCRs went with higher patch test scores.

About this clonotype itself: Its antigen remains unknown.

Time point indicated: patch test 1, 2 weeks after DPC sensitization. Stated treatment: therapeutic diphenylcyclopropenone sensitization with weekly scalp DPC. Blood draws preceded each patch test application. TCRdb re-analysed the RACE reads in MiXCR, keeping a single row per CDR3 protein. The data contain 340,000 or so distinct CDR3 sequences, roughly 6.9% of them singletons. The sequence derives from a woman aged 18-29 years with alopecia areata. Some clones in this sample may be carry-over from other donors' samples. The sequences come from whole blood, collected in connection with sensitization to the hapten diphenylcyclopropenone (DPC).

CDR3 sequence (DNA): TGTGCCAGCAGCCGGGACAGAGGAAACATTCAGTACTTC. Its translation is CASSRDRGNIQYF. This chain connects TRBV3-1 to TRBJ2-4; 7 positions match TRBD1. From germline, CDR1 is LGHDT and CDR2 YNNKEL (reference sequence). The CDR3 loop spans 13 amino acids. Losses at the gene ends were 4 bases for V and 6 bases for J; bases not matched to a gene: 3.